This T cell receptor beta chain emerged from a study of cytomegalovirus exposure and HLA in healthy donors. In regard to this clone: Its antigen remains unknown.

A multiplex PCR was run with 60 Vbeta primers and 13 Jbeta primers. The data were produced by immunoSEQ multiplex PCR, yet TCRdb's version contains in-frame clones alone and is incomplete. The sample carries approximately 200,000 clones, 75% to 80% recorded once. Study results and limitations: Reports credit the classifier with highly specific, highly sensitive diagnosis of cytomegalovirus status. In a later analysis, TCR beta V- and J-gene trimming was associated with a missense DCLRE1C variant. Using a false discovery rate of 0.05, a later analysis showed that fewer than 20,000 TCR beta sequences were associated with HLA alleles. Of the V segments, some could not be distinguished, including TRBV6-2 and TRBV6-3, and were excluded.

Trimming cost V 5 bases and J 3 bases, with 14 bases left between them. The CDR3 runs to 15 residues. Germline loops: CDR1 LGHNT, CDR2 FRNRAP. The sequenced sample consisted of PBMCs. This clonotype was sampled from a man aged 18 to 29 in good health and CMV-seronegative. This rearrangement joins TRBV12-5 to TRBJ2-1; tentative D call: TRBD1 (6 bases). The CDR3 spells CASGLGQLGYNEQFF. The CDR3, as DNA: TGTGCTAGTGGTCTAGGACAGTTGGGCTACAATGAGCAGTTCTTC.